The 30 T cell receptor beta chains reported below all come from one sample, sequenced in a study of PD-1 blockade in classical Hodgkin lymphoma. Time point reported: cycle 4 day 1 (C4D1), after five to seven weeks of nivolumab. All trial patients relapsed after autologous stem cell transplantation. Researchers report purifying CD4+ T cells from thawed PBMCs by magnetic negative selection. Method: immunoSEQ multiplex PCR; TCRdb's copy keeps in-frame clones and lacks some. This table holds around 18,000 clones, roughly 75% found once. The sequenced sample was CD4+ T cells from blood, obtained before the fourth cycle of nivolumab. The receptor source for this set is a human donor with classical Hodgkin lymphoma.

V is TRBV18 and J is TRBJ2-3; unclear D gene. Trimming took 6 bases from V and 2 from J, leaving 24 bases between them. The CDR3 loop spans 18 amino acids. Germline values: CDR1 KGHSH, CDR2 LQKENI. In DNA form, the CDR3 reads TGTGCCAGCTCCGCCCTGGGTTCCCGATTAAATTTCACAGATACGCAGTATTTT. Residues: CASSALGSRLNFTDTQYF.

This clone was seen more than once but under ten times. The CDR3 loop is CASSQDRQFFTSLHF. CDR3 DNA: TGTGCCAGCAGCCAGGACAGGCAGTTCTTTACATCCCTCCACTTT. The rearrangement links TRBV6-5 to TRBJ1-6, with 7 bases aligning to TRBD1. The V segment lost 6 bases and the J segment 14 bases; nucleotides outside the gene matches: 16. The CDR3 runs to 15 residues. Germline CDR1 is MNHEY and CDR2 is SVGAGI.

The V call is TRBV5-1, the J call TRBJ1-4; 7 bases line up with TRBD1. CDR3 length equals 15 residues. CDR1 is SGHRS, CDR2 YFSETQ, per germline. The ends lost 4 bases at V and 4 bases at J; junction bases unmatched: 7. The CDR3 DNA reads TGCGCCAGCAGCGCCGGGACAGAATTTAATGAAAAACTGTTTTTT. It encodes CASSAGTEFNEKLFF.

CDR3 sequence (DNA): TGTGCCAGCAGCCCAACGGATGAGGAGCTGTTTTTT. Protein sequence: CASSPTDEELFF. The gene calls are TRBV14 and TRBJ2-2; no reliable D call. The CDR3 covers 12 residues. The ends were cut back, 4 bases at V and 10 bases at J, with 10 bases in the middle. The germline V gene encodes CDR1 SGHDN and CDR2 FVKESK.

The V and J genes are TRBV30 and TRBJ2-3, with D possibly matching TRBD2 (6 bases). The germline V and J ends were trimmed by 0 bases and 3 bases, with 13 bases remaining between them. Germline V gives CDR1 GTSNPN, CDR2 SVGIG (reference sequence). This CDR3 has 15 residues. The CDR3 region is CAWSVSRGSTDTQYF. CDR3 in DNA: TGTGCCTGGAGTGTATCCCGGGGGTCGACAGATACGCAGTATTTT.

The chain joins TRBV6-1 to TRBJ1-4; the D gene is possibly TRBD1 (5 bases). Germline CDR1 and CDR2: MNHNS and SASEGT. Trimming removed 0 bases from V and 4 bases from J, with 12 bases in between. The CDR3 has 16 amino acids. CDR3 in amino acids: CASSEARGWGNEKLFF. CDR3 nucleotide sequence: TGTGCCAGCAGTGAAGCGAGGGGATGGGGTAATGAAAAACTGTTTTTT.

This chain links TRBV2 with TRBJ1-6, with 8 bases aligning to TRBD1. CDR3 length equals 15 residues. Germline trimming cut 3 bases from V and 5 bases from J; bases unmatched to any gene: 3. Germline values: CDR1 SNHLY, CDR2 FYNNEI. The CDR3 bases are TGTGCCAGCAGTGACAGGGGGCACGATAATTCACCCCTCCACTTT. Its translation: CASSDRGHDNSPLHF.

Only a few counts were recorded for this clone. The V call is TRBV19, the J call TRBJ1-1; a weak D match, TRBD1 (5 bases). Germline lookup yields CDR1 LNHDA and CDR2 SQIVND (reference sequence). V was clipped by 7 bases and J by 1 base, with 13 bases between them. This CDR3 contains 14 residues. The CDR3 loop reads CASTVRGRNTEAFF. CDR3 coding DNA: TGTGCCAGTACTGTGAGGGGCAGGAACACTGAAGCTTTCTTT. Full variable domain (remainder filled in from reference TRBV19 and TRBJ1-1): DGGITQSPKYLFRKEGQNVTLSCEQNLNHDAMYWYRQDPGQGLRLIYYSQIVNDFQKGDIAEGYSVSREKKESFPLTVTSAQKNPTAFYLCASTVRGRNTEAFFGQGTRLTVV.

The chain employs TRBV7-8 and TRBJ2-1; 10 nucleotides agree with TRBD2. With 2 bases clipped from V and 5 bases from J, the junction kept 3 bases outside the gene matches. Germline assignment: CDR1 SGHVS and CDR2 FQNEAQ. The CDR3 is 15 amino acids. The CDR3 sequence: CASSLPSGGHNEQFF. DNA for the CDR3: TGTGCCAGCAGCTTACCTAGCGGGGGCCACAATGAGCAGTTCTTC.

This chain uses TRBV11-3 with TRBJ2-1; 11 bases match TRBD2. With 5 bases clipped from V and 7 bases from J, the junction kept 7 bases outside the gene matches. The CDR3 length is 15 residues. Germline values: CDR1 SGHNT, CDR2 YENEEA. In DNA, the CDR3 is TGTGCCAGCAGCCCAAGACTAGCGGGGATGAATGAGCAGTTCTTC. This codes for CASSPRLAGMNEQFF.

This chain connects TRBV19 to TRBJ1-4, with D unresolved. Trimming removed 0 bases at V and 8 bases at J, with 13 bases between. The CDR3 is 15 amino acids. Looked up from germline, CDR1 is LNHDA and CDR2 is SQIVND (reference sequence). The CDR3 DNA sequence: TGTGCCAGTAGTATAGACCCTCTCCTGGGGGAAAAACTGTTTTTT. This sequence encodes CASSIDPLLGEKLFF.

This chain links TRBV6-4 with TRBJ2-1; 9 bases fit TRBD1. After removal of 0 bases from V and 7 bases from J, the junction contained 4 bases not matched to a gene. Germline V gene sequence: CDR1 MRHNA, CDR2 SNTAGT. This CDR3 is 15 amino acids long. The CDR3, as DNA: TGTGCCAGCAGTGACTCGTGGACAGGGGAAAATGAGCAGTTCTTC. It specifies CASSDSWTGENEQFF.

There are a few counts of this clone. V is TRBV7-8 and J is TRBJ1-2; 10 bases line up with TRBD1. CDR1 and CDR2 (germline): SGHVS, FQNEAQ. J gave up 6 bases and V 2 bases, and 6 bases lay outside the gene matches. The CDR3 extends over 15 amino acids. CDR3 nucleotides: TGTGCCAGCAGCTTAACCGGGACAGGGGTAAATGGCTACACCTTC. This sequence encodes CASSLTGTGVNGYTF. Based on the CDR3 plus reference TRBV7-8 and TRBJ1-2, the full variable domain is GAGVSQSPRYKVAKRGQDVALRCDPISGHVSLFWYQQALGQGPEFLTYFQNEAQLDKSGLPSDRFFAERPEGSVSTLKIQRTQQEDSAVYLCASSLTGTGVNGYTFGSGTRLTVV.

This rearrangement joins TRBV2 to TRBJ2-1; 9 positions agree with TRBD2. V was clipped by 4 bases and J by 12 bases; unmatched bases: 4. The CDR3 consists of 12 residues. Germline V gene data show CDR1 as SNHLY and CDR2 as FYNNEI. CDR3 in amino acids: CASSGLAAGQFF. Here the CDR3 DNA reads TGTGCCAGCAGTGGACTAGCGGCTGGGCAGTTCTTC.

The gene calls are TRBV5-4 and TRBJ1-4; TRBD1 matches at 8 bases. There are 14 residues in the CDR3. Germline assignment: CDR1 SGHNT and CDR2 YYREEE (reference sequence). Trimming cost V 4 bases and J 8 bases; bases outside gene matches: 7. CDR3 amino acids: CASSHQGASEKLFF. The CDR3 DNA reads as TGTGCCAGCAGCCACCAGGGGGCGAGCGAAAAACTGTTTTTT. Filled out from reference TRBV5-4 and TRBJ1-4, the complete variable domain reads ETGVTQSPTHLIKTRGQQVTLRCSSQSGHNTVSWYQQALGQGPQFIFQYYREEENGRGNFPPRFSGLQFPNYSSELNVNALELDDSALYLCASSHQGASEKLFFGSGTQLSVL.

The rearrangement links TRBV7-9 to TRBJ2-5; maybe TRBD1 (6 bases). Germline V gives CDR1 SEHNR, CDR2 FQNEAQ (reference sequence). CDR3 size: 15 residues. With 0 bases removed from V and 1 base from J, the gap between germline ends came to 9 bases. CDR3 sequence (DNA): TGTGCCAGCAGCTTAGCGGGGGCCTCCCAAGAGACCCAGTACTTC. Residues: CASSLAGASQETQYF.

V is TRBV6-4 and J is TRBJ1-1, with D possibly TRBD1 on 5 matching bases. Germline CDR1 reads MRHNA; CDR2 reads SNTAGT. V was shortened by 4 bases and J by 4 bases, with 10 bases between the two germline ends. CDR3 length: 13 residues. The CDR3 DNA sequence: TGTGCCAGCAGTGGTGGGAGGGGCACTGAAGCTTTCTTT. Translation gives CASSGGRGTEAFF.

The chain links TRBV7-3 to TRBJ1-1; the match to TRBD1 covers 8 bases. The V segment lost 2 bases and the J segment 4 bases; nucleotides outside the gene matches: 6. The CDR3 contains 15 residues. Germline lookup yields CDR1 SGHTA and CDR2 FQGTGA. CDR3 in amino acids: CASSLAQGASTEAFF. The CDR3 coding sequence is TGTGCCAGCAGCTTAGCGCAGGGGGCTAGCACTGAAGCTTTCTTT.

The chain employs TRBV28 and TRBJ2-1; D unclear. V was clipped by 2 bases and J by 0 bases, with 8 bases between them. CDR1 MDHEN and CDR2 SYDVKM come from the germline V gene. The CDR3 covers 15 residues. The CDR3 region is CASSLGQSSYNEQFF. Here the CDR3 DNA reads TGTGCCAGCAGTTTAGGGCAGTCCTCCTACAATGAGCAGTTCTTC.

CDR3 loop: CATRSVGTSTDTQYF. The CDR3 DNA follows: TGTGCCACCCGCTCTGTGGGCACTAGCACAGATACGCAGTATTTT. The V call is TRBV7-2, the J call TRBJ2-3, with unresolved D. Germline CDR1 and CDR2: SGHTA and FQGNSA. V was trimmed by 10 bases and J by 0 bases, leaving 17 bases between them. This CDR3 has 15 residues.

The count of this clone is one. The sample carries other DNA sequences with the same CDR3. The CDR3 here is CASSLVGETQYF. In DNA, the CDR3 is TGCGCCAGCAGCTTGGTAGGAGAGACCCAGTACTTC. The V call is TRBV5-1, the J call TRBJ2-5, with D unresolved. V gave up 0 bases and J gave up 4 bases, with 4 bases separating them. Germline V gives CDR1 SGHRS, CDR2 YFSETQ. CDR3 length equals 12 residues.

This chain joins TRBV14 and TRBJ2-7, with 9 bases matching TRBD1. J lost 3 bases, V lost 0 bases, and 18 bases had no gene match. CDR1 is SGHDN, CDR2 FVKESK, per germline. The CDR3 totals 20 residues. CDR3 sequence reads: CASSQDMRGTGSIFCYEQYV. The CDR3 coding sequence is TGTGCCAGCAGCCAAGATATGAGGGGGACAGGGAGTATTTTCTGCTACGAGCAGTACGTC.

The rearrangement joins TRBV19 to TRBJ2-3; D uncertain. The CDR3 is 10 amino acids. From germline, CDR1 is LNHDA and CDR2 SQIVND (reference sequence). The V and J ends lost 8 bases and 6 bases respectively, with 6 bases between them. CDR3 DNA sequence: TGTGCCAGTGGTCGGGATACGCAGTATTTT. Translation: CASGRDTQYF.

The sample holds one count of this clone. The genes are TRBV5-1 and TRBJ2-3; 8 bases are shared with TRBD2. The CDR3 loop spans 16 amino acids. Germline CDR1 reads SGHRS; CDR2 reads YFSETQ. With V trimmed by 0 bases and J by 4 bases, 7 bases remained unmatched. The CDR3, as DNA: TGCGCCAGCAGCTTGGCGGGACTAGGAATATCAGATACGCAGTATTTT. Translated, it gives CASSLAGLGISDTQYF.

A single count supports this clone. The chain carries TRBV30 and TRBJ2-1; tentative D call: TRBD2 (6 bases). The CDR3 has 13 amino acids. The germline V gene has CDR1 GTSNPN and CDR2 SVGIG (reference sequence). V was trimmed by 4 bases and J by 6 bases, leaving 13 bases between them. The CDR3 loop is CAWTWGVTNEQFF. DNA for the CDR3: TGTGCCTGGACGTGGGGGGTGACCAATGAGCAGTTCTTC. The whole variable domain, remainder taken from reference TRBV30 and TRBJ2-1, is SQTIHQWPATLVQPVGSPLSLECTVEGTSNPNLYWYRQAAGRGLQLLFYSVGIGQISSEVPQNLSASRPQDRQFILSSKKLLLSDSGFYLCAWTWGVTNEQFFGPGTRLTVL.

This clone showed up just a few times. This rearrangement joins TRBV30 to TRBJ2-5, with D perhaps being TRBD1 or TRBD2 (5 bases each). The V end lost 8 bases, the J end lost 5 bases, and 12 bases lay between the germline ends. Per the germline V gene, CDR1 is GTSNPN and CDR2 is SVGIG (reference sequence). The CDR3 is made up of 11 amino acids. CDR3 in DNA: TGTGCCGGGGGTAGTGAGGAGACCCAGTACTTC. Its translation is CAGGSEETQYF.

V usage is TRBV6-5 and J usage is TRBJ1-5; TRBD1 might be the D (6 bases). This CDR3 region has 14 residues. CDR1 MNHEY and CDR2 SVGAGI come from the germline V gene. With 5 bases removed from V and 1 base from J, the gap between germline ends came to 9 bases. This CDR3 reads CASSHGQSNQPQHF. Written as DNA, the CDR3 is TGTGCCAGCAGTCACGGACAGAGCAATCAGCCCCAGCATTTT.

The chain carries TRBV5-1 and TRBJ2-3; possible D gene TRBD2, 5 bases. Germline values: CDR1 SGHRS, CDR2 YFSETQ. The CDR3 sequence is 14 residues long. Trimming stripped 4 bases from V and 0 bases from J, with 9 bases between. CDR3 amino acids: CASSRSGSTDTQYF. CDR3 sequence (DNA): TGCGCCAGCAGCCGGAGCGGAAGCACAGATACGCAGTATTTT.

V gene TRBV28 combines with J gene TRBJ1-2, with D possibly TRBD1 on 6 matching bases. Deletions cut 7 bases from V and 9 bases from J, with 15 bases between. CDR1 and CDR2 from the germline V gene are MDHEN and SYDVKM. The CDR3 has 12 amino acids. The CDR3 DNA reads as TGTGCCAGCAATCAGGGGTTTCTTAGCTACACCTTC. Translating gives CASNQGFLSYTF.

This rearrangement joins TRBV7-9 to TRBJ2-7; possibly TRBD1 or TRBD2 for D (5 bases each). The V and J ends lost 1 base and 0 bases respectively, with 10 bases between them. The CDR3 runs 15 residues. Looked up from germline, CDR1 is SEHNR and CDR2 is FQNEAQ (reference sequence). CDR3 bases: TGTGCCAGCAGCTTAGGTTGGGGGACCTCCTACGAGCAGTACTTC. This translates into CASSLGWGTSYEQYF.